These 24 T cell receptor beta chains were all obtained from the same sample, sequenced in a study of identical twins. Using its own MiXCR run on the 5' RACE reads, TCRdb lists one record per CDR3 protein. The sample records a few hundred thousand distinct CDR3 sequences, roughly an eighth being singletons. The sample was also linked to a second study, of yellow fever vaccine responses in identical twins.

The sequenced material came from CD4+ T cells sorted from blood. The source is a woman aged 18 to 35 in good health.

CDR3 in DNA: TGTGCCAGCAGCGTAGGGACCGATTCTAACATTCAGTACTTC. Protein: CASSVGTDSNIQYF. This chain connects TRBV11-2 to TRBJ2-4, with D perhaps given as TRBD1 or TRBD2 (5 bases each). The V end was cut by 5 bases, the J end by 7 bases, with 15 bases between. CDR1 is SGHAT, CDR2 FQNNGV, per germline. CDR3 size: 14 residues.

This chain joins TRBV6-1 and TRBJ1-2; 7 nucleotides match TRBD1. Trimming took 7 bases from V and 4 from J; bases not matched to a gene: 9. This CDR3 region has 14 residues. Germline V lookup: CDR1 MNHNS, CDR2 SASEGT. The CDR3 coding sequence is TGTGCCAGCAACCCGACAGGGTTCGGCTATGGCTACACCTTC. Translated: CASNPTGFGYGYTF.

CDR3 nucleotides: TGCGCCAGCAGCGGGGGACTAGCGGGAGTCGGTGAGCAGTTCTTC. Translated: CASSGGLAGVGEQFF. This chain uses TRBV5-1 with TRBJ2-1; TRBD2 aligns across 14 bases. Germline V CDR1 and CDR2: SGHRS, YFSETQ. V trimming: 4 bases; J trimming: 9 bases; junction bases outside the gene matches: 6. The CDR3 spans 15 residues.

This clonotype was seen ten or more times. The DNA for the CDR3 is TGTGCCAGCAGTAAACTCGGACAGATCTCCTACGAGCAGTACTTC. As protein: CASSKLGQISYEQYF. This chain links TRBV6-5 with TRBJ2-7; the D gene is possibly TRBD1 (6 bases). V lost 5 bases to trimming and J lost 0 bases, with 14 bases between them. CDR3 length equals 15 residues. Germline loops: CDR1 MNHEY, CDR2 SVGAGI.

This clonotype has more than one count but fewer than ten. CDR3 amino acids: CASSMDRDQPQHF. CDR3 in DNA: TGTGCCAGCTCGATGGACAGGGACCAGCCCCAGCATTTT. The gene calls are TRBV18 and TRBJ1-5, with 8 bases fitting TRBD1. The J segment lost 7 bases and the V segment lost 6 bases, leaving 5 bases of the junction unmatched. The CDR3 sequence is 13 residues long. The germline V gene has CDR1 KGHSH and CDR2 LQKENI.

The genes are TRBV5-6 and TRBJ1-6, with 7 bases that match TRBD1. V dropped 0 bases and J dropped 6; count of bases not matched to a gene: 6. Per germline, CDR1 SGHDT and CDR2 YYEEEE. There are 16 residues in the CDR3. CDR3 region: CASSLGLRDSNSPLHF. CDR3 bases: TGTGCCAGCAGCTTGGGACTCCGGGACAGTAATTCACCCCTCCACTTT. The whole variable domain, remainder taken from reference TRBV5-6 and TRBJ1-6, is DAGVTQSPTHLIKTRGQQVTLRCSPKSGHDTVSWYQQALGQGPQFIFQYYEEEERQRGNFPDRFSGHQFPNYSSELNVNALLLGDSALYLCASSLGLRDSNSPLHFGNGTRLTVT.

This sequence joins TRBV11-2 and TRBJ2-1, with 7 nucleotides matching TRBD2. V lost 7 bases to trimming and J lost 4 bases; unmatched junction nucleotides: 10. Germline V gene sequence: CDR1 SGHAT, CDR2 FQNNGV. CDR3 size: 15 residues. CDR3 nucleotides: TGTGCCAGCACTAGCGGTTCCGCCCCATACAATGAGCAGTTCTTC. Residues: CASTSGSAPYNEQFF.

This rearrangement joins TRBV20-1 to TRBJ1-5; tentative D call: TRBD1 (5 bases). There are 15 residues in the CDR3. V dropped 0 bases and J dropped 0 bases, with 9 bases sitting between them. Germline CDR1 DFQATT, CDR2 SNEGSKA (reference sequence). CDR3 sequence (DNA): TGCAGTGCTAGAGACTGGACAAATAGCAATCAGCCCCAGCATTTT. Translated, it gives CSARDWTNSNQPQHF.

This clonotype has a count of ten or more. The chain links TRBV6-5 to TRBJ2-1; D gene ambiguous. Trimming left V 4 bases short and J 8 bases short, with 18 bases between. The germline V gene has CDR1 MNHEY and CDR2 SVGAGI. The CDR3 totals 15 residues. The CDR3 coding sequence is TGTGCCAGCAGTTGGTTGGGGTTAGTATCCCATGAGCAGTTCTTC. It translates to CASSWLGLVSHEQFF.

This clonotype was counted only a few times. The chain employs TRBV20-1 and TRBJ2-3; 11 nucleotides line up with TRBD2. CDR1 and CDR2 (germline): DFQATT, SNEGSKA (reference sequence). This CDR3 region has 18 residues. The ends lost 0 bases at V and 1 base at J; junction bases unmatched: 9. The CDR3 sequence: CSARDSSGRSSGTDTQYF. The CDR3, as DNA: TGCAGTGCTAGAGACTCTAGCGGGAGGTCTTCTGGCACAGATACGCAGTATTTT.

Ten or more counts support this clonotype. The rearrangement links TRBV12-3 or TRBV12-4 to TRBJ2-7; TRBD2 agrees at 12 bases. CDR3 size: 15 residues. J was trimmed by 7 bases and V by 6 bases; bases with no gene match: 10. In DNA form, the CDR3 reads TGTGCCAGCAGCCCGGGACTAGCGGGTTCGGGTGAGCAGTACTTC. This codes for CASSPGLAGSGEQYF.

Ten or more counts support this clonotype. The chain is built from TRBV7-8 and TRBJ2-6, with a tentative D call TRBD2 (5 bases). V lost 5 bases to trimming and J lost 6 bases, with 8 bases between them. The CDR3 spans 13 residues. Looked up from germline, CDR1 is SGHVS and CDR2 is FQNEAQ. CDR3 sequence (DNA): TGTGCCAGCAGCCAGAGGGCGGCCAACGTCCTGACTTTC. Protein product: CASSQRAANVLTF.

In DNA, the CDR3 is TGTGCCAGCATCAGGGCGGGCGGCAATGAGCAGTTCTTC. Translated: CASIRAGGNEQFF. The rearrangement joins TRBV6-6 to TRBJ2-1; D tentatively fits TRBD1 or TRBD2 (5 bases each). Between the trimmed V and J ends, which lost 7 bases and 6 bases, there was a span of 13 bases. Germline lookup yields CDR1 MNHNY and CDR2 SVGAGI (reference sequence). This CDR3 has 13 amino acids.

A few counts support this clonotype. This chain links TRBV20-1 with TRBJ2-7; 11 nucleotides agree with TRBD2. The V gene end was trimmed by 2 bases and the J gene end by 6 bases; junction bases not matched to a gene: 9. The V gene's germline CDR1 is DFQATT and CDR2 SNEGSKA (reference sequence). The CDR3 is 15 amino acids. CDR3 DNA sequence: TGCAGTGCTAGACCCTTAGCGGGGGGGCCTATCGAGCAGTACTTC. Translating it yields CSARPLAGGPIEQYF.

This clonotype was observed many times. V gene TRBV20-1 combines with J gene TRBJ2-5; TRBD1 matches 7 bases. The CDR3 runs to 12 residues. V trimming: 6 bases; J trimming: 3 bases; junction bases outside the gene matches: 4. Germline V gene sequence: CDR1 DFQATT, CDR2 SNEGSKA (reference sequence). CDR3 nucleotide sequence: TGCAGTGCCAGGACAGGAAAAGAGACCCAGTACTTC. Protein sequence: CSARTGKETQYF.

This clonotype has only a few counts. The chain uses TRBV12-5 and TRBJ2-1; D possibly corresponds to TRBD1 (5 bases). The CDR3 runs 15 residues. The germline V gene encodes CDR1 LGHNT and CDR2 FRNRAP. V was shortened by 1 base and J by 0 bases, with 7 bases between the two germline ends. This chain's CDR3 is CASGLGQSSYNEQFF. CDR3 coding DNA: TGTGCTAGTGGTTTGGGACAGAGCTCCTACAATGAGCAGTTCTTC.

In its sample, this clonotype was seen many times. The chain carries TRBV4-3 and TRBJ2-4; 8 bases are a match to TRBD1. Germline CDR1 LGHNA, CDR2 YSLEER. CDR3 length: 16 amino acids. The J segment lost 2 bases and the V segment lost 2 bases, leaving 5 bases of the junction unmatched. CDR3 bases: TGCGCCAGCAGCCAAACTCCAGGGGGCTCCAAAAACATTCAGTACTTC. Amino acid sequence: CASSQTPGGSKNIQYF.

This clonotype was seen a handful of times. This chain connects TRBV30 to TRBJ2-1; the D gene is possibly TRBD1 (6 bases). There are 15 residues in the CDR3. The V end lost 2 bases, the J end lost 8 bases, and 19 bases lay between the germline ends. The germline CDR1 and CDR2 sequences are GTSNPN and SVGIG (reference sequence). DNA of the CDR3: TGTGCCTGGAGTCGAGGGGGAACAGGGACGTATGAGCAGTTCTTC. Translation gives CAWSRGGTGTYEQFF.

This clonotype was seen a few times. This rearrangement joins TRBV11-2 to TRBJ2-5, with D hard to call. The V end was cut by 3 bases, the J end by 5 bases, with 13 bases between. Germline CDR1 reads SGHAT; CDR2 reads FQNNGV. The CDR3 extends over 14 amino acids. For the CDR3, the DNA is TGTGCCAGCAGCTTCTCTAGTCTCGAGGAGACCCAGTACTTC. Translation: CASSFSSLEETQYF.

The V gene is TRBV29-1, the J gene TRBJ1-4; 7 positions match TRBD1. V trimming: 7 bases; J trimming: 8 bases; junction bases outside the gene matches: 10. The CDR3 extends over 13 amino acids. From germline, CDR1 is SQVTM and CDR2 ANQGSEA. This CDR3 reads CSGRTGAGEKLFF. Written as DNA, the CDR3 is TGCAGCGGCCGAACAGGGGCTGGCGAAAAACTGTTTTTT. The full variable domain, its missing parts supplied by reference TRBV29-1 and TRBJ1-4, is SAVISQKPSRDICQRGTSLTIQCQVDSQVTMMFWYRQQPGQSLTLIATANQGSEATYESGFVIDKFPISRPNLTFSTLTVSNMSPEDSSIYLCSGRTGAGEKLFFGSGTQLSVL.

The table lists this clonotype with many counts. This chain uses TRBV10-3 with TRBJ2-4, with 14 nucleotides matching TRBD2. From germline, CDR1 is ENHRY and CDR2 SYGVKD. This CDR3 has 16 amino acids. V gave up 0 bases and J gave up 6 bases; unmatched junction bases: 1. CDR3 protein: CAISESTSGGANIQYF. The CDR3 DNA is TGTGCCATCAGTGAGTCGACTAGCGGGGGGGCAAACATTCAGTACTTC.

The table lists this clonotype with many counts. The chain's CDR3 is CASSLKRGAFTDTQYF. In DNA, the CDR3 is TGCGCCAGCAGCTTGAAGCGGGGGGCCTTCACAGATACGCAGTATTTT. The rearrangement links TRBV5-1 to TRBJ2-3; TRBD2 matches at 9 bases. J lost 2 bases, V lost 1 base, and 5 bases had no gene match. The CDR3 has 16 amino acids. CDR1 SGHRS and CDR2 YFSETQ come from the germline V gene.

This rearrangement joins TRBV7-9 to TRBJ2-7, with 7 bases matching TRBD1. V was clipped by 1 base and J by 6 bases; unmatched bases: 9. This CDR3 contains 15 residues. Germline loops: CDR1 SEHNR, CDR2 FQNEAQ (reference sequence). This CDR3 is CASSLDSTGLSEQYF. DNA of the CDR3: TGTGCCAGCAGCTTAGACTCGACAGGGTTAAGCGAGCAGTACTTC. The complete variable domain, with remaining parts taken from reference TRBV7-9 and TRBJ2-7, reads DTGVSQNPRHKITKRGQNVTFRCDPISEHNRLYWYRQTLGQGPEFLTYFQNEAQLEKSRLLSDRFSAERPKGSFSTLEIQRTEQGDSAMYLCASSLDSTGLSEQYFGPGTRLTVT.

V gene TRBV19 combines with J gene TRBJ2-3; 8 bases fit TRBD1. After removal of 3 bases from V and 3 bases from J, the junction contained 5 bases not matched to a gene. The germline V gene encodes CDR1 LNHDA and CDR2 SQIVND (reference sequence). The CDR3 has 15 residues. The CDR3 DNA reads as TGTGCCAGTAGTATTGGGCAGGGGGCGACAGATACGCAGTATTTT. Translation: CASSIGQGATDTQYF. The full variable domain, in which reference TRBV19 and TRBJ2-3 provide the parts outside the CDR3, is DGGITQSPKYLFRKEGQNVTLSCEQNLNHDAMYWYRQDPGQGLRLIYYSQIVNDFQKGDIAEGYSVSREKKESFPLTVTSAQKNPTAFYLCASSIGQGATDTQYFGPGTRLTVL.